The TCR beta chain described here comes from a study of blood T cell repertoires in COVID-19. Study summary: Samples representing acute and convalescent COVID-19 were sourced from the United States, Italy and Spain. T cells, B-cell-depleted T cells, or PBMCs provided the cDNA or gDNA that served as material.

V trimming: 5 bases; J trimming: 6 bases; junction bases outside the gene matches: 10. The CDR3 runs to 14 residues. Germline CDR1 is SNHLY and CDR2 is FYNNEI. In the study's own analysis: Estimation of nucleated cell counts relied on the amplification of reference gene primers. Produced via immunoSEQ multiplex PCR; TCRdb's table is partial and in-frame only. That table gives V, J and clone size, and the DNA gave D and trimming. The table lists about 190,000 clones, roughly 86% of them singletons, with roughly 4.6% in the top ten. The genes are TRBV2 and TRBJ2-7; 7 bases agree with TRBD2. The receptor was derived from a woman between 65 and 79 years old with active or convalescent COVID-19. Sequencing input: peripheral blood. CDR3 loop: CASSLRTSRSEQYF. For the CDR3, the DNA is TGTGCCAGCAGTTTGAGGACTAGTCGCTCCGAGCAGTACTTC.